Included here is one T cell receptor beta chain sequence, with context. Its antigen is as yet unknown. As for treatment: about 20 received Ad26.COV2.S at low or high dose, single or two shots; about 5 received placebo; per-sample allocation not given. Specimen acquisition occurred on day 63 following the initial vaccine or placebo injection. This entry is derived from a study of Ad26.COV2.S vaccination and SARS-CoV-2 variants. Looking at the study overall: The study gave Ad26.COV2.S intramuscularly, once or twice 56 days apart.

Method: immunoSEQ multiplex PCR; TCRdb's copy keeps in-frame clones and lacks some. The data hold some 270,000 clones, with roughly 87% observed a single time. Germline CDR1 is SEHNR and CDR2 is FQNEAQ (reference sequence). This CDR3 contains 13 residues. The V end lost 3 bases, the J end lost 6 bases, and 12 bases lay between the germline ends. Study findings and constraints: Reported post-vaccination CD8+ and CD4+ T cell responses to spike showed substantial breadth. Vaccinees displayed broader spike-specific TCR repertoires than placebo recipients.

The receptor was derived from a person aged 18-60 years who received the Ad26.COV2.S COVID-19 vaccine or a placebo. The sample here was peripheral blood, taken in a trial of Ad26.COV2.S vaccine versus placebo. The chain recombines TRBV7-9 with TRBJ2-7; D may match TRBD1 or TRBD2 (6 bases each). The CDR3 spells CASSLGGQGEQYF. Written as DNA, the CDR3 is TGTGCCAGCAGCTTGGGGGGCCAGGGCGAGCAGTACTTC.